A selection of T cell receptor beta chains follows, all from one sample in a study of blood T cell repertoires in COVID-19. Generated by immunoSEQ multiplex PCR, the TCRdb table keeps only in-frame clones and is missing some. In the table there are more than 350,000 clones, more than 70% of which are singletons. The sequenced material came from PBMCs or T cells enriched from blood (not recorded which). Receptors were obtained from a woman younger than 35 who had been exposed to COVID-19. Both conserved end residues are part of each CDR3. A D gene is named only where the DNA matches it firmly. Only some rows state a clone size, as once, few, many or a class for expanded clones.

DNA: TGTGCCGTAGGGGGGGGCGCAACCTACGAGCAGTACTTC
CDR3: CAVGGGATYEQYF
D: .
V: TRBV27
size: .
J: TRBJ2-7

DNA: TGTGCCAGCAGCTTGGACAGGGGAGTTAATGGCTACACCTTC
CDR3: CASSLDRGVNGYTF
D: TRBD1
V: TRBV7-2
size: .
J: TRBJ1-2

DNA: TGTGCCAGCAGTCCCGACAGGGTTCCCTACGAGCAGTACTTC
CDR3: CASSPDRVPYEQYF
D: TRBD1
V: TRBV28
size: .
J: TRBJ2-7

DNA: TGTGCCAGCAGCGTAGATGCGACAGCCTCCTACGAGCAGTACTTC
CDR3: CASSVDATASYEQYF
D: .
V: TRBV9
size: .
J: TRBJ2-7

DNA: TGCGCCAGCAGCGACCGACTAGTCTCCTACAATGAGCAGTTCTTC
CDR3: CASSDRLVSYNEQFF
D: .
V: TRBV5-1
size: .
J: TRBJ2-1

DNA: TGTGCCAGCAGTTCCCGGACAGGGGGGCCTTTTGGCACTGAAGCTTTCTTT
CDR3: CASSSRTGGPFGTEAFF
D: TRBD1
V: TRBV28
size: .
J: TRBJ1-1

DNA: TGTGCCAGTAGTATTTTCGGGACTAGCGGGGATGAGCAGTTCTTC
CDR3: CASSIFGTSGDEQFF
D: TRBD2
V: TRBV19
size: .
J: TRBJ2-1

DNA: TGTGCCAGCAGCCCACTTAGCGGAAACAATGAGCAGTTCTTC
CDR3: CASSPLSGNNEQFF
D: .
V: TRBV7-9
size: .
J: TRBJ2-1

DNA: TGTGCCAGCAGTTATGACAGGGCCTCACCCCTCCACTTT
CDR3: CASSYDRASPLHF
D: TRBD1
V: TRBV6-5
size: .
J: TRBJ1-6

DNA: TGTGCCAGCAGCTTTCCACCGACATCCGTCGGTGAAAAACTGTTTTTT
CDR3: CASSFPPTSVGEKLFF
D: .
V: TRBV7-9
size: .
J: TRBJ1-4

DNA: TGTGCCAGCAGTCCCCTAGCCCATTTTACGGAGACCCAGTACTTC
CDR3: CASSPLAHFTETQYF
D: .
V: TRBV27
size: .
J: TRBJ2-5

DNA: TGTGCCAGCAGCGCCACGACAGTAAACTATGGCTACACCTTC
CDR3: CASSATTVNYGYTF
D: .
V: TRBV9
size: .
J: TRBJ1-2

DNA: TGTGCCAGCAGCTCCCCGAACAACCGGGTCGAGCAGTACTTC
CDR3: CASSSPNNRVEQYF
D: .
V: TRBV5-6
size: once
J: TRBJ2-7

DNA: TGTGCCAGCAGCGGAGACAGGGGGCTAGGCTATGGCTACACCTTC
CDR3: CASSGDRGLGYGYTF
D: TRBD1
V: TRBV5-8
size: .
J: TRBJ1-2

DNA: TGTGCCAGCAGCCAGACAGGGAAAATGAACACTGAAGCTTTCTTT
CDR3: CASSQTGKMNTEAFF
D: TRBD1
V: TRBV7-9
size: few
J: TRBJ1-1

DNA: TGTGCCAGCAGCACGACTAGCGGCACAGATACGCAGTATTTT
CDR3: CASSTTSGTDTQYF
D: TRBD2
V: TRBV7-3
size: .
J: TRBJ2-3

DNA: TGTGCCAGCCGGGACAGGTCCTCCTACGAGCAGTACTTC
CDR3: CASRDRSSYEQYF
D: TRBD1
V: TRBV28
size: .
J: TRBJ2-7

DNA: TGTGCCATCAGTGAGTGGGACAGGGTCTCTGGAAACACCATATATTTT
CDR3: CAISEWDRVSGNTIYF
D: TRBD1
V: TRBV10-3
size: .
J: TRBJ1-3

DNA: TGTGCCAGTAGTATCTGGCGGGGCCCGGGGAATGAGCAGTTCTTC
CDR3: CASSIWRGPGNEQFF
D: .
V: TRBV19
size: .
J: TRBJ2-1

DNA: TGTGCCAGCAGCTTGCCCCCCGCCTACGAGCAGTACTTC
CDR3: CASSLPPAYEQYF
D: .
V: TRBV5-8
size: .
J: TRBJ2-7

DNA: TGTGCCAGCAGCCAAGATCTCGGGAGGGCAAACGAGCAGTACTTC
CDR3: CASSQDLGRANEQYF
D: TRBD2
V: TRBV3-1/TRBV3-2
size: .
J: TRBJ2-7

DNA: TGTGCCAGCAGGAGGACTAGCGGGTGGCACGAGCAGTACTTC
CDR3: CASRRTSGWHEQYF
D: TRBD2
V: TRBV28
size: .
J: TRBJ2-7